The T cell receptor (beta chain) under discussion was sequenced for a study of blood T cell repertoires in COVID-19. Whole-study context: PBMCs, B-cell-depleted T cells, or T cells provided the cDNA or gDNA that made up the material.

CDR3 length: 15 amino acids. Germline CDR1 and CDR2: MNHEY and SVGAGI. About this clone itself: Germline is not matched at one junction end, which may reflect a read error.

The method was immunoSEQ multiplex PCR; TCRdb's version includes in-frame clones alone and lacks a portion of them. The data show fewer than 400,000 clones, 85% seen once. Residents of 24 US areas, aged about 18 to 95 years, made up the participants. Exposed study participants had met a COVID-19 case within 2 weeks before entry. Sequenced input: PBMCs or T cells enriched from blood (not recorded which). The TCR comes from a woman aged 25 to 39 who had been exposed to COVID-19. This rearrangement joins TRBV6-5 to TRBJ2-2, with D perhaps matching TRBD1 (6 bases). The CDR3 loop is CASCYGGSNTGELFF. CDR3 DNA: TGTGCCAGCTGTTATGGGGGCTCGAACACCGGGGAGCTGTTTTTT.